This T cell receptor (beta chain) emerged from a study of T cell responses to AZD1222 COVID-19 vaccine. Study-wide results and limits: Elevations in Spike-specific TCR breadth and depth followed administration of two AZD1222 doses. Just a handful of AZD1222 recipients tested seropositive at baseline.

The CDR3 has 15 residues. V was pared by 1 base and J by 6 bases, with 2 bases of the junction left unmatched. CDR1 is SNHLY, CDR2 FYNNEI, per germline. The repertoire was sequenced with immunoSEQ multiplex PCR; TCRdb's copy has only in-frame clones and lacks some. The sample holds 150,000 to 200,000 clones; approximately 94% are singletons and the top ten take roughly 4.6%. As to this clone: Its antigen remains unidentified.

Sample: peripheral blood, taken 28 days after the second AZD1222 dose. This chain uses TRBV2 with TRBJ2-7, with 14 bases matching TRBD2. The TCR sequence derives from an adult who received the AZD1222 COVID-19 vaccine. The CDR3, as DNA: TGTGCCAGCAGTGAAGTGGGACTAGCGGGAGCCGAGCAGTACTTC. It is translated as CASSEVGLAGAEQYF.